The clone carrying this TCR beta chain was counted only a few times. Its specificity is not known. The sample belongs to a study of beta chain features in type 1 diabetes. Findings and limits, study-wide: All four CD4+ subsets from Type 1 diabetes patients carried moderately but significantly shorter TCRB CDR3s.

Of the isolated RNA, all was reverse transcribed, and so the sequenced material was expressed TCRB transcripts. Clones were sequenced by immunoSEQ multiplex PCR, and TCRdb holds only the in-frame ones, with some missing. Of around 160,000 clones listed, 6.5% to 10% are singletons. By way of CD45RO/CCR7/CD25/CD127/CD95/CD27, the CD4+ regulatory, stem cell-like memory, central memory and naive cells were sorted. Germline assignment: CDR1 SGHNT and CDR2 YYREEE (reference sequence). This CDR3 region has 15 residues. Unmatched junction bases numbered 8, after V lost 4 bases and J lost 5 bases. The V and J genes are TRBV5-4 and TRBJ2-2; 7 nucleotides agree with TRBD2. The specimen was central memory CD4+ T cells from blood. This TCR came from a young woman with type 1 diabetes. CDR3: CASSPTSTRTGELFF. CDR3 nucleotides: TGTGCCAGCAGCCCGACTAGCACCCGAACCGGGGAGCTGTTTTTT.